The 27 T cell receptor beta chains listed next were all sequenced from one sample in a study of blood T cell repertoires in COVID-19 (dated by TCRdb to about 2020). Library preparation employed the immunoSEQ multiplex PCR assay. Not all clones reach the TCRdb copy of this immuneACCESS table, which keeps in-frame sequences only. Checked studies attribute under half of the gap to unresolved V genes and leave the rest unexplained. This sample holds under 300,000 clones; 75% to 90% were observed only once. The biggest ten clones account for roughly 14% of the sample. The specimen was peripheral blood. These TCRs come from a woman in her 70s with COVID-19, enrolled during active disease.

V gene TRBV30 combines with J gene TRBJ1-1; 7 positions agree with TRBD1. J lost 3 bases, V lost 1 base, and 8 bases had no gene match. From germline, CDR1 is GTSNPN and CDR2 SVGIG (reference sequence). The CDR3 covers 15 residues. This CDR3 is CAWSGAGGMDTEAFF. CDR3 nucleotide sequence: TGTGCCTGGAGTGGGGCAGGGGGTATGGACACTGAAGCTTTCTTT.

The chain is built from TRBV7-9 and TRBJ1-4; D is ambiguous. The length of the CDR3 is 14 residues. V was trimmed by 3 bases and J by 0 bases, leaving 5 bases between them. CDR1 and CDR2 (germline): SEHNR, FQNEAQ (reference sequence). CDR3 sequence: CASSFHSTNEKLFF. The DNA of the CDR3 is TGTGCCAGCAGCTTTCATTCAACTAATGAAAAACTGTTTTTT.

The chain uses TRBV12-2 and TRBJ2-1; the table gives TRBD2 as D, unverified against the DNA. TRBV12-2 is classified as a pseudogene. The CDR3 sequence is 18 residues long. CDR3 residues: CASRLAFAPGLAGNEQFF. The CDR3, as DNA: TGTGCAAGTCGCTTAGCTTTCGCCCCCGGACTAGCGGGCAATGAGCAGTTCTTC.

The chain links TRBV24-1 to TRBJ1-1; 7 bases fit TRBD1. CDR3 length: 13 amino acids. Germline loops: CDR1 KGHDR, CDR2 SFDVKD. The V gene end was trimmed by 9 bases and the J gene end by 4 bases; junction bases not matched to a gene: 7. The CDR3 DNA reads as TGTGCCACCCCGACAGGGTCGGGCACTGAAGCTTTCTTT. Its translation is CATPTGSGTEAFF.

This chain joins TRBV30 and TRBJ2-2, with a tentative D call TRBD1 (5 bases). The germline V gene has CDR1 GTSNPN and CDR2 SVGIG (reference sequence). The CDR3 totals 13 residues. The V end lost 4 bases, the J end lost 3 bases, and 9 bases lay between the germline ends. CDR3 amino acids: CAWTGKDTGELFF. For the CDR3, the DNA is TGTGCCTGGACAGGGAAAGACACCGGGGAGCTGTTTTTT.

This sequence joins TRBV11-2 and TRBJ1-1; D unclear. V lost 5 bases and J 2 bases, leaving 15 bases between the germline ends. The CDR3 length is 15 residues. CDR1 is SGHAT, CDR2 FQNNGV, per germline. The CDR3 bases are TGTGCCAGCAGCGCCTGGGCTGACGGCAACACTGAAGCTTTCTTT. Translating gives CASSAWADGNTEAFF.

The rearrangement links TRBV4-1 to TRBJ2-2, with 11 bases fitting TRBD2. The CDR3 runs 17 residues. CDR1 and CDR2 (germline): MGHRA, YSYEKL. V lost 2 bases, J lost 3 bases, and 5 bases stayed unmatched. This CDR3 is CASSQSSGGADTGELFF. In DNA, the CDR3 is TGCGCCAGCAGCCAAAGTAGCGGGGGGGCCGACACCGGGGAGCTGTTTTTT.

The V call is TRBV30, the J call TRBJ2-3; tentative D call: TRBD1 (5 bases). The V end lost 0 bases, the J end lost 2 bases, and 12 bases lay between the germline ends. Germline CDR1 and CDR2: GTSNPN and SVGIG (reference sequence). The CDR3 loop spans 15 amino acids. The CDR3 coding sequence is TGTGCCTGGAGTGTCGGGCAGGGATCCACAGATACGCAGTATTTT. Its translation: CAWSVGQGSTDTQYF.

The table lists this clone with a count of one. CDR3 region: CASSSSGTGTYGYTF. DNA of the CDR3: TGCGCCAGCAGCTCTTCTGGGACAGGGACCTATGGCTACACCTTC. This rearrangement joins TRBV5-1 to TRBJ1-2; 9 positions agree with TRBD1. The CDR3 has 15 amino acids. J lost 4 bases, V lost 3 bases, and 7 bases had no gene match. The germline gives CDR1 SGHRS, CDR2 YFSETQ. The full variable domain, its missing parts supplied by reference TRBV5-1 and TRBJ1-2, is KAGVTQTPRYLIKTRGQQVTLSCSPISGHRSVSWYQQTPGQGLQFLFEYFSETQRNKGNFPGRFSGRQFSNSRSEMNVSTLELGDSALYLCASSSSGTGTYGYTFGSGTRLTVV.

This CDR3 reads CASSPPYGLETQYF. CDR3 DNA sequence: TGTGCCAGCTCACCACCGTATGGGCTGGAGACCCAGTACTTC. The chain links TRBV18 to TRBJ2-5; no firm D call. Trimming cost V 0 bases and J 5 bases, with 10 bases left between them. Germline assignment: CDR1 KGHSH and CDR2 LQKENI. CDR3 length: 14 residues.

The chain links TRBV6-6 to TRBJ1-5; D unclear. This CDR3 has 15 amino acids. Looked up from germline, CDR1 is MNHNY and CDR2 is SVGAGI (reference sequence). Deletions cut 0 bases from V and 4 bases from J, with 10 bases between. DNA for the CDR3: TGTGCCAGCAGTTACTCGGGCACCTTGAATCAGCCCCAGCATTTT. Its translation: CASSYSGTLNQPQHF.

This sequence joins TRBV2 and TRBJ1-5, with 7 nucleotides matching TRBD1. The trim removed 6 bases at V and 10 bases at J, leaving 6 bases unmatched. CDR3 length equals 12 residues. Germline CDR1 and CDR2: SNHLY and FYNNEI. The CDR3 sequence: CASRGDSYPQHF. CDR3 nucleotide sequence: TGTGCCAGCAGGGGGGACAGTTATCCCCAGCATTTT.

This chain uses TRBV7-2 with TRBJ1-1, with D hard to call. The CDR3 runs to 13 residues. Germline V gene lookup returns CDR1 SGHTA and CDR2 FQGNSA. The germline V and J ends were trimmed by 3 bases and 1 base, with 6 bases remaining between them. CDR3 nucleotides: TGTGCCAGCAGCTTTAGAGCGAACACTGAAGCTTTCTTT. Translating it yields CASSFRANTEAFF.

The gene calls are TRBV18 and TRBJ2-3; maybe TRBD2 (6 bases). This CDR3 spans 16 amino acids. From germline, CDR1 is KGHSH and CDR2 LQKENI. Trimming took 2 bases from V and 7 from J, leaving 19 bases between them. This CDR3 is CASSPTTGDAVNTQYF. For the CDR3, the DNA is TGTGCCAGCTCACCAACTACGGGAGACGCAGTTAATACGCAGTATTTT. The entire variable domain, with the rest obtained from reference TRBV18 and TRBJ2-3, is as follows: NAGVMQNPRHLVRRRGQEARLRCSPMKGHSHVYWYRQLPEEGLKFMVYLQKENIIDESGMPKERFSAEFPKEGPSILRIQQVVRGDSAAYFCASSPTTGDAVNTQYFGPGTRLTVL.

This chain uses TRBV18 with TRBJ1-1, with 7 bases identical to TRBD1. Germline V lookup: CDR1 KGHSH, CDR2 LQKENI. The CDR3 loop spans 12 amino acids. Unmatched junction bases numbered 5, after V lost 3 bases and J lost 10 bases. The chain's CDR3 is CASSPTGLGAFF. The CDR3 DNA reads TGTGCCAGCTCACCGACAGGGTTGGGAGCTTTCTTT. Drawing the rest from reference TRBV18 and TRBJ1-1, the complete variable domain is NAGVMQNPRHLVRRRGQEARLRCSPMKGHSHVYWYRQLPEEGLKFMVYLQKENIIDESGMPKERFSAEFPKEGPSILRIQQVVRGDSAAYFCASSPTGLGAFFGQGTRLTVV.

The V call is TRBV2, the J call TRBJ2-3; TRBD1 matches 11 bases. V dropped 8 bases and J dropped 8; count of bases not matched to a gene: 6. Germline CDR1 is SNHLY and CDR2 is FYNNEI. The length of the CDR3 is 13 residues. CDR3 in amino acids: CASAGQGEGTQYF. In nucleotides, the CDR3 is TGTGCCAGCGCGGGACAGGGGGAAGGTACGCAGTATTTT.

The chain joins TRBV3-1 (or the pseudogene TRBV3-2) to TRBJ1-4; TRBD1 aligns across 7 bases. The CDR3 runs to 14 residues. V lost 4 bases, J lost 8 bases, and 7 bases stayed unmatched. In germline, CDR1 is LGHDT, CDR2 YNNKEL (reference sequence). CDR3 sequence (DNA): TGTGCCAGCAGCCCTCGGACAGGAGGAGAAAAACTGTTTTTT. It yields the protein CASSPRTGGEKLFF.

This chain connects TRBV5-8 to TRBJ2-7, with 8 bases aligning to TRBD1. The J segment lost 6 bases and the V segment lost 4 bases, leaving 9 bases of the junction unmatched. Germline-derived CDR1 and CDR2 are SGHTS and YDEGEE. This CDR3 is built from 14 residues. The CDR3 DNA sequence: TGTGCCAGCAGCCTACAAAACACAGGGGGCGAGCAGTACTTC. Encoded protein: CASSLQNTGGEQYF.

This chain joins TRBV4-3 and TRBJ2-2; unclear D gene. CDR3 length: 13 amino acids. The ends were cut back, 2 bases at V and 2 bases at J, with 3 bases in the middle. Germline CDR1 reads LGHNA; CDR2 reads YSLEER. DNA for the CDR3: TGCGCCAGCAGCCAACCTAACACCGGGGAGCTGTTTTTT. It specifies CASSQPNTGELFF.

V gene TRBV12-5 combines with J gene TRBJ1-4; 9 bases map to TRBD1. The ends lost 4 bases at V and 8 bases at J; junction bases unmatched: 11. Germline CDR1 reads LGHNT; CDR2 reads FRNRAP. The CDR3 is 16 residues long. CDR3 sequence reads: CASGSLSGQGAEKLFF. DNA of the CDR3: TGTGCTAGTGGTTCACTCTCGGGACAGGGCGCCGAAAAACTGTTTTTT.

V usage is TRBV9 and J usage is TRBJ2-5; TRBD2 matches at 12 bases. CDR1 is SGDLS, CDR2 YYNGEE, per germline. V lost 3 bases to trimming and J lost 2 bases; unmatched junction nucleotides: 5. The length of the CDR3 is 16 residues. The CDR3 spells CASSAALAGGQETQYF. The CDR3 DNA is TGTGCCAGCAGCGCAGCACTAGCGGGGGGTCAAGAGACCCAGTACTTC.

The V and J genes are TRBV11-2 and TRBJ2-1, with TRBD1 identical over 9 bases. CDR1 is SGHAT, CDR2 FQNNGV, per germline. V dropped 5 bases and J dropped 4; count of bases not matched to a gene: 6. The CDR3 has 15 residues. The CDR3, as DNA: TGTGCCAGCAGCACCGGACAGGGGCGGTACAATGAGCAGTTCTTC. Amino acid sequence: CASSTGQGRYNEQFF.

The genes are TRBV27 and TRBJ2-1, with 9 nucleotides matching TRBD1. The CDR3 length is 15 residues. The germline V gene has CDR1 MNHEY and CDR2 SMNVEV (reference sequence). V was clipped by 6 bases and J by 7 bases; unmatched bases: 10. In nucleotides, the CDR3 is TGTGCCAGCAGAACTACCGGGACAGGGTTTAATGAGCAGTTCTTC. Translating it yields CASRTTGTGFNEQFF.

The gene calls are TRBV27 and TRBJ2-7, with 14 bases aligning to TRBD2. In germline, CDR1 is MNHEY, CDR2 SMNVEV (reference sequence). V lost 8 bases, J lost 3 bases, and 9 bases stayed unmatched. The CDR3 totals 16 residues. Here the CDR3 DNA reads TGTGCCAGCCCTCCGGGACTAGCGGGAGACCACTACGAGCAGTACTTC. Encoded protein: CASPPGLAGDHYEQYF.

This chain uses TRBV29-1 with TRBJ1-2; 9 nucleotides line up with TRBD1. The V and J ends lost 5 bases and 8 bases, in that order; junction bases with no gene match: 9. This CDR3 is built from 13 residues. The germline V gene encodes CDR1 SQVTM and CDR2 ANQGSEA. The CDR3 protein is CSVLGTGSRGYTF. The DNA of the CDR3 is TGCAGCGTTCTCGGGACAGGGTCTCGGGGCTACACCTTC.

CDR3 amino acids: CSVDWTSTDTQYF. The CDR3 nucleotides read TGCAGCGTTGACTGGACTAGCACAGATACGCAGTATTTT. The chain uses TRBV29-1 and TRBJ2-3; D is possibly TRBD2 (5 bases). Trimming shortened V by 3 bases and J by 0 bases, and 7 bases separated the two germline ends. The CDR3 has 13 residues. Germline CDR1 and CDR2: SQVTM and ANQGSEA.

The J gene is TRBJ1-3, the V gene TRBV2, with 8 bases identical to TRBD1. V gave up 7 bases and J gave up 4 bases; unmatched junction bases: 6. Germline loops: CDR1 SNHLY, CDR2 FYNNEI. The CDR3 loop spans 14 amino acids. CDR3 sequence reads: CASTQTGEGNTIYF. For the CDR3, the DNA is TGTGCCAGCACCCAGACAGGGGAAGGAAACACCATATATTTT. Full variable domain (rest looked up from reference TRBV2 and TRBJ1-3): EPEVTQTPSHQVTQMGQEVILRCVPISNHLYFYWYRQILGQKVEFLVSFYNNEISEKSEIFDDQFSVERPDGSNFTLKIRSTKLEDSAMYFCASTQTGEGNTIYFGEGSWLTVV.